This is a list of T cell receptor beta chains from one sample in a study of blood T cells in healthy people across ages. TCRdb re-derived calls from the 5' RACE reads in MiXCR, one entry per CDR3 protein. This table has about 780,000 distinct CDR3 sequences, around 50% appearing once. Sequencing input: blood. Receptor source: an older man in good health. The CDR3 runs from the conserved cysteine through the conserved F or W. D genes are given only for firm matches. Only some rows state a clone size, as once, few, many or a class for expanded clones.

TGCGCCAGCAGCTTGCAGGTGACAGGGGAGAGGGAGACCCAGTACTTC	CASSLQVTGERETQYF	-	TRBV5-1	TRBD1	TRBJ2-5
TGCAGTGCTAGAGATAGTGAGACTAGCCTAATTGGGGGCCAAGAGACCCAGTACTTC	CSARDSETSLIGGQETQYF	many	TRBV20-1	TRBD2	TRBJ2-5
TGTGCCATCAGTGAGTCGATCGGGGTAGCGGGAGAGCATGAGCAGTTCTTC	CAISESIGVAGEHEQFF	few	TRBV10-3	TRBD2	TRBJ2-1
TGTGCCAGCAGTGAAGCGGTCGGGCTGCAAGAGACCCAGTACTTC	CASSEAVGLQETQYF	-	TRBV6-1	-	TRBJ2-5
TGTGCCAGCAGCTTAGGAGGTACAGGAGGTCTAAGGGGGAATGAAAAACTGTTTTTT	CASSLGGTGGLRGNEKLFF	-	TRBV7-9	-	TRBJ1-4
TGTGCCAGCAGCCAACCTAGCGGGAGGATTCAAGAGACCCAGTACTTC	CASSQPSGRIQETQYF	once	TRBV14	TRBD2	TRBJ2-5
TGTGCCAGCAGGCTGTGGCATTGCGCTAGCGGGGGGGCCCCGCGGTTCTTC	CASRLWHCASGGAPRFF	-	TRBV3-1	TRBD2	TRBJ2-1
TGTGCCACCAGCAGAGATCTGACAGAAGAGACCCAGTACTTC	CATSRDLTEETQYF	-	TRBV15	-	TRBJ2-5
TGTGCCAGCAGTTTATTGGGCACGGGTTTCGGGAATGAGCAGTTCTTC	CASSLLGTGFGNEQFF	-	TRBV28	-	TRBJ2-1
TGTGCCAGCTCATCGACAGGGTCGGGTCTCACAGATACGCAGTATTTT	CASSSTGSGLTDTQYF	many	TRBV18	TRBD1	TRBJ2-3
TGCAGCGTTGGACAGGGCAATCAGCCCCAGCATTTT	CSVGQGNQPQHF	many	TRBV29-1	-	TRBJ1-5
TGTGCCAGCACCCCGACGTGGGCAGATACGCAGTATTTT	CASTPTWADTQYF	many	TRBV12-3/TRBV12-4	-	TRBJ2-3
TGCAGTGCTACGAGCGGTCTAGCGGGAAGCTCCTACAATGAGCAGTTCTTC	CSATSGLAGSSYNEQFF	few	TRBV20-1	TRBD2	TRBJ2-1
TGTGCCAGCAGTGAACCCAAGACAGGGGGGTACAGTGAGCAGTTCTTC	CASSEPKTGGYSEQFF	-	TRBV2	TRBD1	TRBJ2-1
TGCAGTGCTAGTTTGTGGGGGAGCTCCTACGAGCAGTACTTC	CSASLWGSSYEQYF	-	TRBV20-1	-	TRBJ2-7
TGTGCCAGCAGTCCCACTAGCGGGAGGGTGGTCTATGAGCAGTTCTTC	CASSPTSGRVVYEQFF	-	TRBV6-2/TRBV6-3	TRBD2	TRBJ2-1
TGTGCCAGCAGCGTAGTCACTACCTACAATGAGCAGTTCTTC	CASSVVTTYNEQFF	few	TRBV9	-	TRBJ2-1
TGTGCCAGCAGCGAGGGGGGGGCCTTCCAAAACATTCAGTACTTC	CASSEGGAFQNIQYF	few	TRBV9	-	TRBJ2-4
TGCAGCGTTGAAGGCCAAGTAGACGGGTACGAGCAGTACTTC	CSVEGQVDGYEQYF	-	TRBV29-1	-	TRBJ2-7
TGTGCCAGCAGCCTAAGCGGCGTTAGGGCAGATACGCAGTATTTT	CASSLSGVRADTQYF	few	TRBV12-3/TRBV12-4	-	TRBJ2-3
TGTGCCAGCAGCTCCGGGGGGCGGGAGGATCGAGAGACCCAGTACTTC	CASSSGGREDRETQYF	-	TRBV11-1	TRBD2	TRBJ2-5
TGCAGCGCCGACGTTGGGTATGACGAGCAGTACTTC	CSADVGYDEQYF	-	TRBV29-1	-	TRBJ2-7
TGTGCCAGCAGTTCCACCGGCACCAGGGCCATTAGCACAGATACGCAGTATTTT	CASSSTGTRAISTDTQYF	-	TRBV28	-	TRBJ2-3
TGCGTCAGCAGCCCAGAGGTCCTGGGAGGCAATCAGCCCCAGCATTTT	CVSSPEVLGGNQPQHF	-	TRBV5-1	-	TRBJ1-5
TGTGCCAGCGGTCCCCGGACAACCAATGAGCAGTTCTTC	CASGPRTTNEQFF	-	TRBV12-3/TRBV12-4	-	TRBJ2-1
TGCAGTGCTGCGCTGGGTGATACGCAGTATTTT	CSAALGDTQYF	-	TRBV20-1	-	TRBJ2-3
TGTGCCAGCAGCTTATCGGCGGGAGGGCCTCACAATGAGCAGTTCTTC	CASSLSAGGPHNEQFF	few	TRBV7-2	TRBD2	TRBJ2-1
TGTGCCGGCATGGATTCTGGGGCCAACGTCCTGACTTTC	CAGMDSGANVLTF	-	TRBV30	-	TRBJ2-6
TGTGCCAGCACAGGCGACGTATACGAGCAGTACTTC	CASTGDVYEQYF	-	TRBV28	-	TRBJ2-7
TGTGCCGGCAGTCCCACGGCGGGGCCCTACGAGCAGTACTTC	CAGSPTAGPYEQYF	-	TRBV6-5	-	TRBJ2-7
TGCGCCAGCACGGCCGGAGAGACCCAGTACTTC	CASTAGETQYF	-	TRBV5-1	-	TRBJ2-5
TGTGCCATCAGTGAAAGTTCGACAGACTACGAGCAGTACTTC	CAISESSTDYEQYF	-	TRBV10-3	-	TRBJ2-7
TGTGCCAGCAGGCAACTAGCGGGAGGGTATGAGCAGTTCTTC	CASRQLAGGYEQFF	-	TRBV2	TRBD2	TRBJ2-1
TGTGCCAGCAGTTCCACCAAGGACAGGGCCAATTCACCCCTCCACTTT	CASSSTKDRANSPLHF	-	TRBV28	TRBD1	TRBJ1-6
TGTGCCAGCAGTTATCAAGGACAGATCTACGAGCAGTACTTC	CASSYQGQIYEQYF	-	TRBV6-2/TRBV6-3	-	TRBJ2-7
TGCAGCGTTGATCACAGGGAGTTCACTTTCTTT	CSVDHREFTFF	-	TRBV29-1	-	TRBJ1-1
TGTGCCTGGACGAGACAGTTTAATGAAAAACTGTTTTTT	CAWTRQFNEKLFF	-	TRBV30	-	TRBJ1-4
TGTGCCAGCAGCCGGACTAGCGGGGGGGCCCATGAGCAGTTCTTC	CASSRTSGGAHEQFF	-	TRBV3-1	TRBD2	TRBJ2-1
TGTGCCAGCAGGGGGGTTTCTGGAAACACCATATATTTT	CASRGVSGNTIYF	once	TRBV9	-	TRBJ1-3
TGCAGTGCTGGCCCCTACGGGAGGGCCGAAAATGAGCAGTTCTTC	CSAGPYGRAENEQFF	few	TRBV20-1	TRBD2	TRBJ2-1
TGTGCCAGCAGCTCCGTAGCGGGAGAAAACTACGAGCAGTACTTC	CASSSVAGENYEQYF	-	TRBV7-2	TRBD2	TRBJ2-7
TGTGCCACCACACCAGCCACCGGGGAGCTGTTTTTT	CATTPATGELFF	-	TRBV27	-	TRBJ2-2
TGTGCCAGTAGTACCATACAGGGTAACCAAGGGACCCAGTACTTC	CASSTIQGNQGTQYF	once	TRBV19	-	TRBJ2-5
TGTGCCACCAGGGTGACAGGGGGCAAAAACAATGAGCAGTTCTTC	CATRVTGGKNNEQFF	-	TRBV24-1	TRBD1	TRBJ2-1
TGTGCCAGCAGCCCAAACCTGGCGGTTAACACAGATACGCAGTATTTT	CASSPNLAVNTDTQYF	-	TRBV7-6	-	TRBJ2-3
TGTGCCACCAGCAGAGGGGACAGGGAACGCAATCAGCCCCAGCATTTT	CATSRGDRERNQPQHF	-	TRBV15	TRBD1	TRBJ1-5
TGCAGTGCTCGAAAGGACGCTAGCTCCTACAATGAGCAGTTCTTC	CSARKDASSYNEQFF	-	TRBV20-1	-	TRBJ2-1
TGTGCCAGCAGCTTAGTAGACGGGGGCACAGATACGCAGTATTTT	CASSLVDGGTDTQYF	-	TRBV7-2	-	TRBJ2-3
TGTGCCAGCAGCCAGGGCAGAACGAACACCGGGGAGCTGTTTTTT	CASSQGRTNTGELFF	-	TRBV3-1	-	TRBJ2-2
TGTGCCAGCAGTTACTCGAATATCCGACGGACACTAAAGTTCTTC	CASSYSNIRRTLKFF	-	TRBV6-2/TRBV6-3	-	TRBJ2-1
TGTGCCAGCAGTCTAACAACCTCCCGTTTTGGCCAAGAGACCCAGTACTTC	CASSLTTSRFGQETQYF	-	TRBV27	-	TRBJ2-5
TGTGCCAGCAGTCGTCTAGGGCTTCAAGAGACCCAGTACTTC	CASSRLGLQETQYF	-	TRBV7-2	-	TRBJ2-5
TGCAGCGTACGACAGGGGGCGAACTATGGCTACACCTTC	CSVRQGANYGYTF	-	TRBV29-1	TRBD1	TRBJ1-2
TGTGCCAGCAGCTTGGTCCGGGACAGTTACGAGCAGTACTTC	CASSLVRDSYEQYF	-	TRBV7-2	TRBD1	TRBJ2-7
TGTGCCAGTAGTATGAGCGGTGGGGGGTACGAGCAGTACTTC	CASSMSGGGYEQYF	-	TRBV19	-	TRBJ2-7